Below, one TCR beta chain is given with its context. The target antigen is unknown. The data derive from a study of T cell responses to AZD1222 COVID-19 vaccine. Study results and caveats: Nearly half of spike-specific TCRs reportedly target variant regions that are unmutated in the B.1.351 and B.1.1.7 variants. Seropositive status at baseline applied to only five or six AZD1222 recipients. The sample set comprised mostly white British donors with more females, and clonal diversity was possibly underestimated. Dominant at 160-218 and 743-854, vaccine-associated CD4 TCRs also spanned spike.

Profiling relied on immunoSEQ multiplex PCR, and the TCRdb table lists in-frame clones only, not all of them. The table has 90,000 to 150,000 clones, about 89% seen once. Germline V lookup: CDR1 SGHRS, CDR2 YFSETQ. V lost 0 bases and J 0 bases, leaving 14 bases between the germline ends. CDR3 length equals 17 residues. The sequencing here drew on peripheral blood, taken on day 0 of AZD1222 vaccination. This TCR was recovered from an adult in good health. The chain carries TRBV5-1 and TRBJ2-3; TRBD2 is a possible D gene (6 bases). The CDR3: CASSLGLSDYSTDTQYF. The CDR3 nucleotides are TGCGCCAGCAGCTTGGGACTATCGGACTATAGCACAGATACGCAGTATTTT.